The TCR beta chain under discussion was sequenced for a study of shared clonotypes between healthy human individuals. Findings and limits, study-wide: At large depth, rarefaction still showed sorted-subset sequencing to be incomplete.

Several immunoSEQ plates received, in even portions, the genomic DNA of each subset. Sorted-subset replicate PCRs used 200 ng DNA, approximately 33,000 T cell genomes. Assay: immunoSEQ multiplex PCR; the TCRdb copy retains only in-frame clones and omits some. Here the sample spans about 670,000 clones, more than 70% being singletons. With regard to this clone: Its cognate antigen is unknown.

The TCR comes from a woman aged 25 to 39 in good health. Sequencing was done on a sample of memory CD4+ T cells sorted from blood. Subset denoted: CD45RA-negative fraction.

CDR3 sequence (DNA): TGTGCCAGTAGTCGGGGGGAGGGCCTCGATACGCAGTATTTT. It yields the protein CASSRGEGLDTQYF. The chain uses TRBV19 and TRBJ2-3; 7 bases map to TRBD2. Germline V gene sequence: CDR1 LNHDA, CDR2 SQIVND (reference sequence). The J segment lost 6 bases and the V segment lost 5 bases, leaving 8 bases of the junction unmatched. The CDR3 spans 14 residues.